This T cell receptor beta chain was observed in a study of shared clonotypes between healthy human individuals. Donors, without exception, were Caucasian adults residing in Nashville, Tennessee. Samples left unsorted employed approximately 83 million PBMCs for genomic DNA. Germline-derived CDR1 and CDR2 are SNHLY and FYNNEI. Trimming shortened V by 6 bases and J by 6 bases, and 14 bases separated the two germline ends. The CDR3 sequence is 14 residues long. This clone has just one count. This was a deep-level run. This table comes from immunoSEQ multiplex PCR, and its TCRdb copy is limited to in-frame clones, with some not included. The sample lists about 560,000 clones; 70% to 80% were seen once.

The TCR was taken from a woman aged 40 to 55 in good health. Some clones in this sample may be carry-over from other donors' samples. The rearrangement joins TRBV2 to TRBJ2-2, with D possibly being TRBD1 or TRBD2 (5 bases each). The specimen sequenced was PBMCs. The CDR3 sequence is CASRDNRGAGELFF. CDR3 nucleotides: TGTGCCAGCAGGGATAATCGAGGGGCCGGGGAGCTGTTTTTT.